The present entry profiles one T cell receptor beta chain with its context. Its matching antigen is unknown. This CDR3 comprises 16 residues. The germline V gene has CDR1 SGHRS and CDR2 YFSETQ. V dropped 3 bases and J dropped 2 bases, with 16 bases sitting between them. Before any sequencing was done, the ViraFEST assay used viral peptide pools to expand antigen-specific CD4+ T cells. Isolation of CD4+ T cells took place after less than 12 days of culture. Each participant was given two doses of one vaccine (BNT162b2 or mRNA-1273). Nucleocapsid antibodies were negative in the vaccine recipients, who had never had SARS-CoV-2 infection. The data stem from a study of vaccination effects on CD4 cells after COVID-19. Generated by immunoSEQ multiplex PCR, the TCRdb table keeps only in-frame clones and is missing some. The data show tens of thousands of clones, about 86% seen once. Regarding the study as a whole: Marked contraction was observed in infection-induced and vaccine-induced clones late after vaccination.

The source was CD4+ T cells from PBMCs cultured with HCoV-229E spike peptides, collected after COVID-19 vaccination. This chain joins TRBV5-1 and TRBJ2-3; D possibly uses TRBD1 or TRBD2 (5 bases each). The source of this sequence is a human donor who received a COVID-19 vaccine. DNA for the CDR3: TGCGCCAGCAGCTGGCAGAGGGACCGGGTCACAGATACGCAGTATTTT. Amino acid sequence: CASSWQRDRVTDTQYF. The complete variable domain, with remaining parts taken from reference TRBV5-1 and TRBJ2-3, reads KAGVTQTPRYLIKTRGQQVTLSCSPISGHRSVSWYQQTPGQGLQFLFEYFSETQRNKGNFPGRFSGRQFSNSRSEMNVSTLELGDSALYLCASSWQRDRVTDTQYFGPGTRLTVL.